Listed here are 16 T cell receptor beta chains from one sample, sequenced in a study of T cell responses to AZD1222 COVID-19 vaccine. Generated by immunoSEQ multiplex PCR, the TCRdb table keeps only in-frame clones and is missing some. Of some 120,000 clones listed, more than 75% were seen once; the top ten hold 8.5% to 10%. The sample was peripheral blood, taken on day 0 of AZD1222 vaccination. The receptor set was obtained from an adult in good health.

V is TRBV2 and J is TRBJ1-5; D perhaps matches TRBD1 (5 bases). Germline V lookup: CDR1 SNHLY, CDR2 FYNNEI. The CDR3 has 14 residues. Trimming took off 5 bases at V and 4 bases at J, with 12 bases between the two ends. The CDR3 DNA reads TGTGCCAGCAGTTATCGGGACGGGAATCAGCCCCAGCATTTT. This encodes CASSYRDGNQPQHF.

CDR3 loop: CASSYTGGRNYGYTF. The CDR3 DNA reads as TGTGCCAGCAGTTACACGGGGGGCCGAAACTATGGCTACACCTTC. This sequence joins TRBV6-5 and TRBJ1-2; D is possibly TRBD1 (6 bases). The germline V gene has CDR1 MNHEY and CDR2 SVGAGI. The ends were cut back, 2 bases at V and 2 bases at J, with 12 bases in the middle. The CDR3 has 15 residues.

This chain joins TRBV7-2 and TRBJ2-7; 8 nucleotides line up with TRBD2. CDR1 is SGHTA, CDR2 FQGNSA, per germline. After removal of 2 bases from V and 2 bases from J, the junction contained 8 bases not matched to a gene. The CDR3 covers 16 residues. In nucleotides, the CDR3 is TGTGCCAGCAGCTTAATTCCTAGCGGGTTTACCTACGAGCAGTACTTC. Amino acid sequence: CASSLIPSGFTYEQYF.

The chain is built from TRBV4-3 and TRBJ2-3; no firm D call. The germline CDR1 and CDR2 sequences are LGHNA and YSLEER. The CDR3 spans 13 residues. Trimming left V 1 base short and J 6 bases short, with 8 bases between. The CDR3 DNA reads TGCGCCAGCAGCCAAGGTTTGTCGGATACGCAGTATTTT. Its protein product is CASSQGLSDTQYF.

The J gene is TRBJ1-1, the V gene TRBV5-1, with D hard to call. Germline CDR1 SGHRS, CDR2 YFSETQ. Trimming removed 4 bases at V and 0 bases at J, with 19 bases between. The CDR3 totals 17 residues. This CDR3 is CASSRGWYEPMNTEAFF. The CDR3 region has the DNA TGCGCCAGCAGCCGAGGGTGGTATGAGCCTATGAACACTGAAGCTTTCTTT.

The chain carries TRBV11-2 and TRBJ2-7; 9 positions match TRBD1. V was clipped by 1 base and J by 2 bases; unmatched bases: 0. Germline CDR1 is SGHAT and CDR2 is FQNNGV. The CDR3 length is 14 residues. The chain's CDR3 is CASSLGTGAYEQYF. In DNA, the CDR3 is TGTGCCAGCAGCTTAGGGACAGGGGCCTACGAGCAGTACTTC.

The V call is TRBV5-1, the J call TRBJ1-2; D ambiguous. The germline V gene encodes CDR1 SGHRS and CDR2 YFSETQ. This CDR3 comprises 13 residues. V dropped 5 bases and J dropped 5 bases, with 13 bases sitting between them. This CDR3 reads CASSGSTLYGYTF. The CDR3 DNA reads TGCGCCAGCAGTGGGAGTACACTATATGGCTACACCTTC.

The chain couples TRBV7-2 to TRBJ2-1; D is possibly TRBD2 (6 bases). Trimming shortened V by 1 base and J by 3 bases, and 10 bases separated the two germline ends. The length of the CDR3 is 15 residues. Germline V gene data show CDR1 as SGHTA and CDR2 as FQGNSA. CDR3 sequence reads: CASSLGREVYNEQFF. Written as DNA, the CDR3 is TGTGCCAGCAGCTTAGGGCGGGAAGTCTACAATGAGCAGTTCTTC.

This sequence joins TRBV19 and TRBJ1-1; 10 bases agree with TRBD1. J was trimmed by 3 bases and V by 10 bases; bases with no gene match: 8. Germline V gene sequence: CDR1 LNHDA, CDR2 SQIVND (reference sequence). The CDR3 covers 14 residues. DNA of the CDR3: TGTGCCACCTCTAGACAGGGGGCCTACACTGAAGCTTTCTTT. This sequence encodes CATSRQGAYTEAFF.

This sequence joins TRBV7-2 and TRBJ2-2, with 7 bases aligning to TRBD1. V trimming: 5 bases; J trimming: 4 bases; junction bases outside the gene matches: 7. CDR1 and CDR2 from the germline V gene are SGHTA and FQGNSA. The CDR3 consists of 15 residues. Here the CDR3 reads CASSLKGQTTGELFF. The CDR3 nucleotides read TGTGCCAGCAGCCTTAAGGGACAGACCACCGGGGAGCTGTTTTTT.

The rearrangement links TRBV28 to TRBJ2-7; 10 bases match TRBD2. J lost 0 bases, V lost 4 bases, and 12 bases had no gene match. CDR1 is MDHEN and CDR2 is SYDVKM in the germline V gene. The CDR3 spans 18 residues. The CDR3 reads CASSSVGLAGVYSYEQYF. CDR3 nucleotides: TGTGCCAGCAGTTCAGTTGGTCTAGCGGGAGTGTACTCCTACGAGCAGTACTTC.

V and J are TRBV7-2 and TRBJ2-7; D is possibly TRBD2 (6 bases). This CDR3 has 15 residues. V lost 2 bases and J lost 12, with 23 bases in between. Per the germline V gene, CDR1 is SGHTA and CDR2 is FQGNSA. The CDR3 nucleotides read TGTGCCAGCAGCTTACGGGAGACACCCCAAGCGGTGATGTACTTC. Amino acids: CASSLRETPQAVMYF.

This chain links TRBV2 with TRBJ2-7; possible D gene TRBD1, 6 bases. The CDR3 extends over 13 amino acids. Germline CDR1 reads SNHLY; CDR2 reads FYNNEI. Trimming took off 10 bases at V and 1 base at J, with 14 bases between the two ends. CDR3 region: CAIKTGSSYEQYF. The CDR3 DNA reads TGTGCCATCAAGACAGGTTCATCCTACGAGCAGTACTTC.

The V call is TRBV19, the J call TRBJ1-1; 7 nucleotides agree with TRBD1. Looked up from germline, CDR1 is LNHDA and CDR2 is SQIVND (reference sequence). The V segment lost 0 bases and the J segment 5 bases; nucleotides outside the gene matches: 18. CDR3 length: 19 residues. The DNA of the CDR3 is TGTGCCAGTAGTATAGAGCCCAAGAGCGTCCCCTCAGGGGGAACTGAAGCTTTCTTT. Translated, it gives CASSIEPKSVPSGGTEAFF.

The gene calls are TRBV18 and TRBJ1-5; D is perhaps TRBD1 (6 bases). V was pared by 6 bases and J by 7 bases, with 16 bases between. Per the germline V gene, CDR1 is KGHSH and CDR2 is LQKENI. The CDR3 has 14 residues. The CDR3 nucleotides read TGTGCCAGCTCTCTCAGACAGGAGCTGCAGCCCCAGCATTTT. This encodes CASSLRQELQPQHF.

The chain employs TRBV2 and TRBJ2-7; 9 nucleotides match TRBD1. J lost 2 bases, V lost 4 bases, and 6 bases had no gene match. In germline, CDR1 is SNHLY, CDR2 FYNNEI. The CDR3 length is 15 residues. The DNA of the CDR3 is TGTGCCAGCAGTGGGGACGGGACAGGGCCCTACGAGCAGTACTTC. Its translation: CASSGDGTGPYEQYF.